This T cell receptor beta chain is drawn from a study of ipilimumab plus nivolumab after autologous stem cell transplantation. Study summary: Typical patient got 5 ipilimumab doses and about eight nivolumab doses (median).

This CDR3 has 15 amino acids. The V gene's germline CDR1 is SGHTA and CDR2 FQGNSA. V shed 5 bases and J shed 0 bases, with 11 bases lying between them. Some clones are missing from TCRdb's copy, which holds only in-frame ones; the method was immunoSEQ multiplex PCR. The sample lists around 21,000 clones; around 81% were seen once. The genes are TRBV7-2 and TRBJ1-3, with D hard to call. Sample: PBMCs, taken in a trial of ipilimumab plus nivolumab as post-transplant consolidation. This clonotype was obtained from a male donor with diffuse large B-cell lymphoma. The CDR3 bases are TGTGCCAGCAGCCCATCGGTCTACTCTGGAAACACCATATATTTT. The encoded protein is CASSPSVYSGNTIYF.